A single sample is the source of the 30 T cell receptor beta chains below, sequenced in a study of cytomegalovirus exposure and HLA in healthy donors. PCR used 60 Vbeta primers and 13 Jbeta primers. The table came from immunoSEQ multiplex PCR; TCRdb's copy has only in-frame clones and leaves some out. There are about 180,000 clones in the sample; approximately 88% occur only once, and around 0.37% lies in the top ten. Specimen: PBMCs. Every receptor here comes from a boy between 2 and 10 years old in good health and CMV-seronegative.

The rearrangement joins TRBV2 to TRBJ2-1; D uncertain. The CDR3 is 12 residues long. V was clipped by 2 bases and J by 5 bases, with 4 bases between them. CDR1 is SNHLY and CDR2 is FYNNEI in the germline V gene. The CDR3 loop is CASSEQNNEQFF. The CDR3 region has the DNA TGTGCCAGCAGTGAACAGAACAATGAGCAGTTCTTC.

The rearrangement uses TRBV6-6 and TRBJ1-5, with TRBD1 matching over 11 bases. There are 16 residues in the CDR3. Germline V gives CDR1 MNHNY, CDR2 SVGAGI (reference sequence). Germline trimming cut 6 bases from V and 5 bases from J; bases unmatched to any gene: 9. CDR3 in DNA: TGTGCCAGCAGCACTTCCGGGACAGGGGGGTATCAGCCCCAGCATTTT. It specifies CASSTSGTGGYQPQHF.

The chain recombines TRBV9 with TRBJ2-1; TRBD2 matches at 10 bases. CDR3 size: 15 residues. Germline V CDR1 and CDR2: SGDLS, YYNGEE. J was trimmed by 1 base and V by 3 bases; bases with no gene match: 1. The CDR3 here is CASSASGSSYNEQFF. The CDR3 region has the DNA TGTGCCAGCAGCGCTAGCGGGAGTTCCTACAATGAGCAGTTCTTC.

In the case of this clone: The sample has other DNA sequences that encode this CDR3 too. The chain carries TRBV5-6 and TRBJ2-1, with D possibly TRBD2 on 5 matching bases. CDR1 is SGHDT, CDR2 YYEEEE, per germline. The CDR3 sequence is 13 residues long. V was pared by 0 bases and J by 7 bases, with 8 bases between. CDR3 DNA: TGTGCCAGCAGCTTGGCAGGAGGAAATGAGCAGTTCTTC. This gives the protein CASSLAGGNEQFF. The whole variable domain, remainder taken from reference TRBV5-6 and TRBJ2-1, is DAGVTQSPTHLIKTRGQQVTLRCSPKSGHDTVSWYQQALGQGPQFIFQYYEEEERQRGNFPDRFSGHQFPNYSSELNVNALLLGDSALYLCASSLAGGNEQFFGPGTRLTVL.

The chain combines TRBV5-4 with TRBJ2-5, with a tentative D call TRBD2 (5 bases). The end of the DNA aligns better with TRBJ2-7, so the J call may be wrong. Germline V gene sequence: CDR1 SGHNT, CDR2 YYREEE (reference sequence). The CDR3 has 14 residues. As DNA, the CDR3 is TGTGCCAGCAGCTCCCCGGAGGAGTCCTACGAGCAGTACTTC. Its translation is CASSSPEESYEQYF.

The chain combines TRBV5-4 with TRBJ2-2, with D maybe TRBD2 (5 bases). V was cut by 10 bases and J by 2 bases, with 12 bases left in between. CDR3 size: 13 residues. Germline V gene sequence: CDR1 SGHNT, CDR2 YYREEE (reference sequence). DNA for the CDR3: TGTGCCGTGGGGAGTCATAACACCGGGGAGCTGTTTTTT. Translating gives CAVGSHNTGELFF.

In DNA, the CDR3 is TGTGCCAGCAGCTTCCGACAGGGGACCACAATCCAAGAGACCCAGTACTTC. Amino acids: CASSFRQGTTIQETQYF. The chain employs TRBV11-2 and TRBJ2-5; 8 bases map to TRBD1. CDR1 is SGHAT and CDR2 is FQNNGV in the germline V gene. The junction had 10 bases not matched to a gene; V was cut back by 3 bases and J by 1 base. The CDR3 has 17 amino acids.

This sequence joins TRBV30 and TRBJ2-2; possible D gene TRBD2, 5 bases. This CDR3 spans 14 amino acids. CDR1 is GTSNPN and CDR2 is SVGIG in the germline V gene (reference sequence). V was cut by 0 bases and J by 7 bases, with 12 bases left in between. The CDR3 protein is CAWSVRRAGGELFF. The CDR3 bases are TGTGCCTGGAGTGTACGTAGGGCGGGCGGGGAGCTGTTTTTT.

V is TRBV7-9 and J is TRBJ1-2; no firm D call. The V end lost 5 bases, the J end lost 4 bases, and 14 bases lay between the germline ends. In germline, CDR1 is SEHNR, CDR2 FQNEAQ (reference sequence). The CDR3 covers 14 residues. The CDR3 spells CASSQDLSPYGYTF. The CDR3 coding sequence is TGTGCCAGCAGCCAAGACTTGAGCCCCTATGGCTACACCTTC.

The chain couples TRBV5-4 to TRBJ2-7, with a weak D call TRBD2 (5 bases). V dropped 5 bases and J dropped 3 bases, with 9 bases sitting between them. The CDR3 runs 12 residues. The germline V gene has CDR1 SGHNT and CDR2 YYREEE (reference sequence). The DNA of the CDR3 is TGTGCCAGCAGTGCGGGCAGCTACGAGCAGTACTTC. Translated: CASSAGSYEQYF. The whole variable domain, remainder taken from reference TRBV5-4 and TRBJ2-7, is ETGVTQSPTHLIKTRGQQVTLRCSSQSGHNTVSWYQQALGQGPQFIFQYYREEENGRGNFPPRFSGLQFPNYSSELNVNALELDDSALYLCASSAGSYEQYFGPGTRLTVT.

The gene calls are TRBV4-1 and TRBJ1-5; 10 bases are shared with TRBD1. This CDR3 has 16 residues. Trimming cost V 3 bases and J 7 bases; bases outside gene matches: 9. Looked up from germline, CDR1 is MGHRA and CDR2 is YSYEKL. The CDR3 reads CASSHRQGAFDQPQHF. In nucleotides, the CDR3 is TGCGCCAGCAGCCATCGACAGGGGGCGTTCGACCAGCCCCAGCATTTT.

This clone was counted only a few times. The genes are TRBV6-1 and TRBJ2-7, with D hard to call. V lost 1 base and J lost 2, with 12 bases in between. This CDR3 contains 15 residues. The V gene's germline CDR1 is MNHNS and CDR2 SASEGT. In nucleotides, the CDR3 is TGTGCCAGCAGTGAAGGGCCAGGAAACCCCTACGAGCAGTACTTC. Translated, it gives CASSEGPGNPYEQYF.

The J gene is TRBJ2-1, the V gene TRBV9, with TRBD2 matching 10 bases. The CDR3 loop spans 14 amino acids. V trimming: 0 bases; J trimming: 9 bases; junction bases outside the gene matches: 3. Germline V gives CDR1 SGDLS, CDR2 YYNGEE. The CDR3 reads CASSVVRTSGEQFF. CDR3 DNA sequence: TGTGCCAGCAGCGTAGTACGGACTAGCGGTGAGCAGTTCTTC.

This chain connects TRBV28 to TRBJ1-2; TRBD1 agrees at 8 bases. Unmatched junction bases numbered 8, after V lost 5 bases and J lost 3 bases. The CDR3 contains 15 residues. Germline CDR1 reads MDHEN; CDR2 reads SYDVKM. The CDR3 is CASSETQGAYYGYTF. The CDR3 nucleotides read TGTGCCAGCAGTGAGACTCAGGGGGCCTACTATGGCTACACCTTC.

This clone appeared a few times. The rearrangement links TRBV5-1 to TRBJ1-2, with 8 bases that match TRBD1. The CDR3 has 17 residues. V lost 0 bases, J lost 0 bases, and 7 bases stayed unmatched. The germline V gene encodes CDR1 SGHRS and CDR2 YFSETQ. CDR3 nucleotide sequence: TGCGCCAGCAGCTTGGACTCAGGGGGCGGATCTAACTATGGCTACACCTTC. Amino acid sequence: CASSLDSGGGSNYGYTF.

The rearrangement joins TRBV4-2 to TRBJ2-1, with 14 bases fitting TRBD2. The CDR3 consists of 19 residues. Germline CDR1 is LGHNA and CDR2 is YNFKEQ. After removal of 2 bases from V and 5 bases from J, the junction contained 11 bases not matched to a gene. The CDR3 loop is CASSQTGTSGSPGNNEQFF. The CDR3 DNA is TGTGCCAGCAGCCAAACCGGGACTAGCGGGAGCCCCGGTAACAATGAGCAGTTCTTC.

This sequence joins TRBV5-4 and TRBJ1-2; 7 bases are shared with TRBD1. The CDR3 totals 15 residues. V shed 1 base and J 3 bases; nucleotides not matched to a gene: 6. Germline CDR1 is SGHNT and CDR2 is YYREEE (reference sequence). In DNA, the CDR3 is TGTGCCAGCAGCTTGTTCACTGACAGGGACTATGGCTACACCTTC. Translating gives CASSLFTDRDYGYTF.

The genes are TRBV6-1 and TRBJ2-5; 8 bases are a match to TRBD2. The J call may be in error: the DNA end matches TRBJ2-7 better. The germline V gene encodes CDR1 MNHNS and CDR2 SASEGT. This CDR3 comprises 16 residues. The CDR3 sequence: CASSEAFTSGTNEQYF. The CDR3 coding sequence is TGTGCCAGCAGTGAAGCTTTTACTAGCGGTACGAACGAGCAGTACTTC.

The sample holds one count of this clone. This chain links TRBV10-1 with TRBJ2-2; unclear D gene. The CDR3 sequence is 15 residues long. With 0 bases removed from V and 3 bases from J, the gap between germline ends came to 8 bases. Germline CDR1 and CDR2: WNHNN and SYGVQD (reference sequence). The CDR3 region has the DNA TGCGCCAGCAGTGAGTCGAGCGCCTACACCGGGGAGCTGTTTTTT. Translating it yields CASSESSAYTGELFF.

The gene calls are TRBV5-6 and TRBJ2-5; tentatively, D is TRBD1 (6 bases). The better agreement between TRBJ2-7 and the DNA end casts doubt on the J call. The CDR3 sequence is 13 residues long. Germline V gene sequence: CDR1 SGHDT, CDR2 YYEEEE. The CDR3 bases are TGTGCCAGCAGCTCCGACAGGTCCCACGAGCAGTACTTC. Amino acid sequence: CASSSDRSHEQYF.

The chain employs TRBV2 and TRBJ2-3; weak D call: TRBD2 (6 bases). With 5 bases removed from V and 2 bases from J, the gap between germline ends came to 11 bases. Germline V gives CDR1 SNHLY, CDR2 FYNNEI. The CDR3 is 14 residues long. The CDR3 DNA is TGTGCCAGCAGTTTTAGCGGTAACACAGATACGCAGTATTTT. Translation: CASSFSGNTDTQYF. The full variable domain, completed using reference TRBV2 and TRBJ2-3, is EPEVTQTPSHQVTQMGQEVILRCVPISNHLYFYWYRQILGQKVEFLVSFYNNEISEKSEIFDDQFSVERPDGSNFTLKIRSTKLEDSAMYFCASSFSGNTDTQYFGPGTRLTVL.

The V gene is TRBV10-2, the J gene TRBJ2-2; the match to TRBD2 covers 8 bases. The germline V gene encodes CDR1 WSHSY and CDR2 SAAADI. The CDR3 extends over 17 amino acids. V lost 0 bases and J lost 6; bases outside the gene matches: 9. CDR3 in DNA: TGCGCCAGCAGTGAGTCACTACCGGGACTAGACCCCGGGGAGCTGTTTTTT. Amino acids: CASSESLPGLDPGELFF.

V gene TRBV10-3 combines with J gene TRBJ1-2; TRBD1 aligns across 8 bases. The CDR3 is 13 residues long. Germline V CDR1 and CDR2: ENHRY, SYGVKD. The V gene end was trimmed by 11 bases and the J gene end by 4 bases; junction bases not matched to a gene: 9. The CDR3 protein is CAGGTGGFYGYTF. In DNA, the CDR3 is TGTGCCGGTGGGACAGGAGGGTTCTATGGCTACACCTTC.

The count of this clone is one. As DNA, the CDR3 is TGTGCCAGCAGCTTAACCGGTTTACGCACAGATACGCAGTATTTT. Protein sequence: CASSLTGLRTDTQYF. J is TRBJ2-3 and V is TRBV7-3; D uncertain. Germline V CDR1 and CDR2: SGHTA, FQGTGA. Trimming took off 0 bases at V and 1 base at J, with 8 bases between the two ends. This CDR3 has 15 amino acids.

The rearrangement joins TRBV19 to TRBJ1-2, with D possibly TRBD1 on 5 matching bases. The CDR3 is 17 residues long. V was shortened by 6 bases and J by 0 bases, with 20 bases between the two germline ends. CDR1 and CDR2 from the germline V gene are LNHDA and SQIVND (reference sequence). CDR3: CASSTLYTGETNYGYTF. The CDR3, as DNA: TGTGCCAGTAGCACCCTTTATACAGGAGAAACTAACTATGGCTACACCTTC.

The chain is built from TRBV4-1 and TRBJ2-7; D gene unclear. The ends were cut back, 4 bases at V and 6 bases at J, with 10 bases in the middle. There are 12 residues in the CDR3. Germline CDR1 MGHRA, CDR2 YSYEKL. The CDR3 sequence: CASSLTTGEQYF. The DNA for the CDR3 is TGCGCCAGCAGCCTAACAACGGGCGAGCAGTACTTC.

The sample holds one count of this clone. The chain employs TRBV29-1 and TRBJ2-3, with D possibly TRBD1 on 6 matching bases. Germline V lookup: CDR1 SQVTM, CDR2 ANQGSEA. V was cut by 8 bases and J by 7 bases, with 19 bases left in between. CDR3 size: 13 residues. CDR3 sequence (DNA): TGCAGCACTCGACAGGATCGGGCTCATACGCAGTATTTT. Encoded protein: CSTRQDRAHTQYF.

The chain joins TRBV4-2 to TRBJ2-3, with no clear D. The V gene's germline CDR1 is LGHNA and CDR2 YNFKEQ. Trimming shortened V by 0 bases and J by 2 bases, and 6 bases separated the two germline ends. The CDR3 runs to 14 residues. The chain's CDR3 is CASSQEAVTDTQYF. The CDR3 coding sequence is TGTGCCAGCAGCCAAGAGGCAGTCACAGATACGCAGTATTTT.

The chain is built from TRBV6-5 and TRBJ1-3, with D unclear. The germline V gene has CDR1 MNHEY and CDR2 SVGAGI. The CDR3 extends over 12 amino acids. Trimming removed 7 bases at V and 0 bases at J, with 4 bases between. Here the CDR3 reads CASTNSGNTIYF. The CDR3 DNA follows: TGTGCCAGCACAAACTCTGGAAACACCATATATTTT.

The chain recombines TRBV6-1 with TRBJ2-7; TRBD2 is a possible D gene (5 bases). Germline CDR1 MNHNS, CDR2 SASEGT. The CDR3 has 17 residues. Trimming removed 2 bases from V and 2 bases from J, with 19 bases in between. Here the CDR3 reads CASSEYFLEGRAYEQYF. The CDR3 coding sequence is TGTGCCAGCAGTGAATATTTTCTTGAGGGCAGAGCCTACGAGCAGTACTTC.